The rows below give T cell receptor beta chains drawn from one sample of a study of HIV-infected children after antiretroviral therapy interruption. Via MiXCR, TCRdb re-called the 3' RACE reads, giving one row per CDR3 protein. The data show about 89,000 distinct CDR3 sequences, with 6.9% seen just once and roughly 1% held by the top ten. Source: CD45RA+ CD4+ T cells from PBMCs, pooled from several time points, taken from a donor given antiretroviral therapy, either interrupted or continuous. These receptors were collected from a pool of human donors with HIV. CDR3s include the opening cysteine and the closing phenylalanine or tryptophan.

CDR3	V	J
CASSLTGTSQETQYF	TRBV7-3	TRBJ2-5
CASSEGDRVGEQYF	TRBV2	TRBJ2-7
CASSPRVTYCYTF	TRBV4-1	TRBJ1-2
CASSLSNGSPLHF	TRBV27	TRBJ1-6
CASSRSNQPQHF	TRBV12-3/TRBV12-4	TRBJ1-5
CASSNRDVIEKLFF	TRBV6-1	TRBJ1-4
CASSLEGTKNIQYF	TRBV12-3/TRBV12-4	TRBJ2-4
CASSLYRDRGNEQFF	TRBV11-2	TRBJ2-1
CSAASRRTSSYEQYF	TRBV20-1	TRBJ2-7
CASSSPGPGEQYF	TRBV12-3/TRBV12-4	TRBJ2-7
CASSPKSVDQPQHF	TRBV7-9	TRBJ1-5
CASSNYNSPLHF	TRBV6-5	TRBJ1-6
CASHENRGGQPQHF	TRBV19	TRBJ1-5
CASSILRLGELFF	TRBV19	TRBJ2-2
CASSPPHGTGAIHSPLHF	TRBV4-2	TRBJ1-6
CSARGLAGGSQGFF	TRBV20-1	TRBJ2-1